This entry is about one T cell receptor beta chain. Per the study methods: Estimation of nucleated cell counts relied on the amplification of reference gene primers. Repertoires were generated with immunoSEQ multiplex PCR, while TCRdb's copy carries only in-frame clones and drops some. V and J calls and clone size are as listed in that table; D and trimming were resolved from the DNA. The sample includes about 82,000 clones, around 81% of them seen just once. The sample comes from a study of blood T cell repertoires in COVID-19. The sequenced material came from peripheral blood. This receptor was obtained from an elderly man with active or convalescent COVID-19.

Written as DNA, the CDR3 is TGTGCCAGCAGTTTTCCCGGGACAGGGGTTCAGCCCCAGCATTTT. Its translation is CASSFPGTGVQPQHF. This sequence joins TRBV28 and TRBJ1-5; 10 bases align to TRBD1. Germline trimming cut 3 bases from V and 6 bases from J; bases unmatched to any gene: 5. Germline assignment: CDR1 MDHEN and CDR2 SYDVKM. The CDR3 sequence is 15 residues long.